This T cell receptor (beta chain) was observed in a study of molecular identifiers for immune sequencing clone quantification. Regarding this clonotype: Its antigen is undetermined.

TCRdb itself ran the PCR reads through MiXCR, one entry per CDR3 protein. This table has approximately 630,000 distinct CDR3 sequences, about 25% appearing once. Study-level results: Spiked Jurkat TCR RNA originating from one cell could reportedly be identified amid one million naive cells. Under 1% of molecules in naive cells, but over 97% of effector molecules, belonged to clones above 20 RNA copies.

The germline V gene has CDR1 MNHEY and CDR2 SMNVEV (reference sequence). Trimming took 2 bases from V and 4 from J, leaving 10 bases between them. The CDR3 is made up of 14 amino acids. The source of this sequence is a human donor in good health. Some libraries in this study had Jurkat cell RNA spiked in. The sample was naive CD8+ T cells from blood, with Jurkat cell RNA spiked in. Subset: FACS-sorted CD8+CD4-CCR7+CD45RA+ naive T cells. The chain uses TRBV27 and TRBJ2-3; D remains ambiguous. The CDR3: CASSLRAPPDTQYF. CDR3 in DNA: TGTGCCAGCAGTTTACGAGCCCCCCCAGATACGCAGTATTTT.